This T cell receptor beta chain was recorded in a study of long-term antiretroviral therapy in people with HIV. General study findings and limits: ART was followed by higher diversity that remained below transplant donor controls.

Run at survey level, the immunoSEQ assay was version v3.0. Each sample had sequencing targeting 40,000-50,000 T-cell genomes. Sequencing was performed with immunoSEQ multiplex PCR; in TCRdb, only in-frame clones are kept and a portion is missing. Of over 25,000 clones in the sample, around 80% were seen once. CDR1 is SGHRS, CDR2 YFSETQ, per germline. This CDR3 region has 16 residues. Losses at the gene ends were 0 bases for V and 5 bases for J; bases not matched to a gene: 7. In regard to this clone: What it recognizes is unknown.

The V gene is TRBV5-1, the J gene TRBJ2-5, with TRBD2 matching 10 bases. Here the sequenced sample was unsorted PBMCs, taken 1.1 years before starting antiretroviral therapy. The sequence derives from a woman between 25 and 40 years old with HIV. The chain's CDR3 is CASSLVPAGGPETQYF. In DNA, the CDR3 is TGCGCCAGCAGCTTGGTCCCAGCGGGGGGGCCTGAGACCCAGTACTTC.